These 27 T cell receptor beta chains share one sample of origin, sequenced in a study of cytomegalovirus exposure and HLA in healthy donors. The PCR had 60 Vbeta and 13 Jbeta primers. The repertoire was sequenced with immunoSEQ multiplex PCR; TCRdb's copy has only in-frame clones and lacks some. Here the sample spans roughly 130,000 clones, 88% being singletons. Material for sequencing was PBMCs. The receptor source for this set is a woman aged 35 to 49 in good health and CMV-seronegative.

Comment on this clone: Relative to the germline gene, one junction end is altered; a read error may explain this. The CDR3 sequence: CASSFWASSYSEQFF. CDR3 sequence (DNA): TGTGCCAGCAGCTTTTGGGCGAGCTCCTACAGTGAGCAGTTCTTC. This rearrangement joins TRBV7-2 to TRBJ2-1; D gene uncertain. The germline CDR1 and CDR2 sequences are SGHTA and FQGNSA. CDR3 length equals 15 residues.

This clone came up once. The rearrangement uses TRBV10-3 and TRBJ1-4; 11 bases line up with TRBD1. V trimming: 3 bases; J trimming: 5 bases; junction bases outside the gene matches: 2. Germline-derived CDR1 and CDR2 are ENHRY and SYGVKD. The CDR3 runs 15 residues. The CDR3 region has the DNA TGTGCCATCAGTGACGGACAGGGGGCAAATGAAAAACTGTTTTTT. This encodes CAISDGQGANEKLFF.

This chain links TRBV7-9 with TRBJ2-2, with 11 bases identical to TRBD2. The CDR3 is 15 residues long. Germline V gives CDR1 SEHNR, CDR2 FQNEAQ (reference sequence). Trimming took 1 base from V and 5 from J; bases not matched to a gene: 0. CDR3 sequence (DNA): TGTGCCAGCAGCTTAGGGACTAGCGGGACCGGGGAGCTGTTTTTT. Translated: CASSLGTSGTGELFF.

This clone has only a few counts. The V gene is TRBV2, the J gene TRBJ1-3; D unresolved. This CDR3 region has 16 residues. The germline CDR1 and CDR2 sequences are SNHLY and FYNNEI. V lost 5 bases to trimming and J lost 0 bases, with 14 bases between them. The CDR3 bases are TGTGCCAGCAGTTCCCGCCGACTCAACTCTGGAAACACCATATATTTT. As protein: CASSSRRLNSGNTIYF.

The chain recombines TRBV5-1 with TRBJ1-2; 7 positions agree with TRBD1. Trimming at V came to 3 bases and at J to 8 bases, leaving 16 bases not matched to a gene. CDR1 and CDR2 (germline): SGHRS, YFSETQ. The CDR3 is 16 amino acids. CDR3 nucleotide sequence: TGCGCCAGCAGCTCCCTACCACAACAGGGGAATGTAGGCTACACCTTC. Its translation is CASSSLPQQGNVGYTF.

A single count supports this clone. The chain recombines TRBV19 with TRBJ1-5, with TRBD1 as a possible D gene (5 bases). Germline-derived CDR1 and CDR2 are LNHDA and SQIVND (reference sequence). CDR3 length: 15 residues. The germline V and J ends were trimmed by 5 bases and 0 bases, with 11 bases remaining between them. The DNA for the CDR3 is TGTGCCAGTAGTGAGACAGTAGATAGCAATCAGCCCCAGCATTTT. This sequence encodes CASSETVDSNQPQHF.

The CDR3 here is CASSLAGLAGAETQYF. In nucleotides, the CDR3 is TGTGCCAGCAGCTTAGCGGGACTAGCGGGGGCAGAGACCCAGTACTTC. The V and J genes are TRBV11-2 and TRBJ2-5; TRBD2 aligns across 14 bases. In germline, CDR1 is SGHAT, CDR2 FQNNGV. V shed 1 base and J 4 bases; nucleotides not matched to a gene: 2. The CDR3 extends over 16 amino acids.

The chain links TRBV9 to TRBJ2-2; 8 nucleotides align to TRBD1. Germline assignment: CDR1 SGDLS and CDR2 YYNGEE. With V trimmed by 0 bases and J by 7 bases, 5 bases remained unmatched. There are 15 residues in the CDR3. The DNA for the CDR3 is TGTGCCAGCAGCGTAGCAGGGGGCGCGAGCGGGGAGCTGTTTTTT. It specifies CASSVAGGASGELFF.

A single count supports this clone. CDR3 in amino acids: CASSPIDGSRHEQYF. In DNA form, the CDR3 reads TGTGCCAGCTCACCAATCGACGGGAGTCGCCACGAGCAGTACTTC. The chain employs TRBV18 and TRBJ2-7, with D possibly being TRBD2 (6 bases). V dropped 2 bases and J dropped 5 bases, with 16 bases sitting between them. This CDR3 region has 15 residues. Germline CDR1 and CDR2: KGHSH and LQKENI.

V and J are TRBV7-8 and TRBJ2-5, with 8 bases that match TRBD2. The DNA end is a closer match to TRBJ2-7, so the J assignment may be wrong. CDR1 and CDR2 (germline): SGHVS, FQNEAQ. The CDR3 consists of 15 residues. The CDR3 nucleotides read TGTGCCAGCAGCATGCCCGGGACTAGGGCCTCCGAGCAGTACTTC. Protein product: CASSMPGTRASEQYF.

This clone has a single count. A read error may produce the germline difference seen at one junction end. This chain joins TRBV5-8 and TRBJ2-5, with D unclear. This CDR3 comprises 12 residues. Per the germline V gene, CDR1 is SGHTS and CDR2 is YDEGEE. CDR3 nucleotides: TGTGCCAGCAGCAAACAGCAAGGGACCCAGTACTTC. This codes for CASSKQQGTQYF.

The V gene is TRBV19, the J gene TRBJ1-4, with 7 bases aligning to TRBD1. Germline CDR1 is LNHDA and CDR2 is SQIVND (reference sequence). The CDR3 is 16 residues long. J was trimmed by 3 bases and V by 8 bases; bases with no gene match: 12. CDR3 coding DNA: TGTGCCAGTTCGCGGACAGGTTTGCACTCTAATGAAAAACTGTTTTTT. Translation: CASSRTGLHSNEKLFF.

Of note for this clone: A junction end diverges from the germline sequence, so it may reflect a read error. This chain connects TRBV7-7 to TRBJ1-1, with D uncertain. CDR1 is SSHAT, CDR2 FNYEAQ, per germline (reference sequence). The length of the CDR3 is 13 residues. CDR3 sequence reads: CASSLKQNTEAFF. As DNA, the CDR3 is TGTGCTAGCAGCTTAAAGCAGAACACTGAAGCTTTCTTT. The full variable domain, rest sourced from reference TRBV7-7 and TRBJ1-1, is GAGVSQSPRYKVTKRGQDVTLRCDPISSHATLYWYQQALGQGPEFLTYFNYEAQPDKSGLPSDRFSAERPEGSISTLTIQRTEQRDSAMYRCASSLKQNTEAFFGQGTRLTVV.

The rearrangement joins TRBV11-1 to TRBJ2-7, with D tentatively TRBD2 (5 bases). The CDR3 extends over 12 amino acids. Germline V gene data show CDR1 as SGHAT and CDR2 as FQDESV (reference sequence). V gave up 5 bases and J gave up 4 bases, with 9 bases separating them. CDR3 DNA: TGTGCCAGCAGCCGGGAATGGTACGAGCAGTACTTC. It translates to CASSREWYEQYF.

The chain links TRBV7-9 to TRBJ2-1, with 13 bases that match TRBD2. The CDR3 is made up of 16 amino acids. In germline, CDR1 is SEHNR, CDR2 FQNEAQ (reference sequence). J gave up 5 bases and V 7 bases, and 8 bases lay outside the gene matches. The DNA of the CDR3 is TGTGCCAGCACCAAATGGGGGACTAGCGGGGACAATGAGCAGTTCTTC. Translating it yields CASTKWGTSGDNEQFF.

The V call is TRBV6-5, the J call TRBJ1-2; weak D call: TRBD1 (6 bases). V lost 5 bases to trimming and J lost 4 bases, with 11 bases between them. The CDR3 length is 13 residues. Germline V gene data show CDR1 as MNHEY and CDR2 as SVGAGI. This chain's CDR3 is CASSQTGFYGYTF. For the CDR3, the DNA is TGTGCCAGCAGTCAAACAGGGTTCTATGGCTACACCTTC.

The chain links TRBV6-6 to TRBJ1-5, with TRBD1 as a possible D gene (5 bases). The CDR3 is made up of 14 amino acids. The V end was cut by 7 bases, the J end by 2 bases, with 12 bases between. Germline CDR1 reads MNHNY; CDR2 reads SVGAGI (reference sequence). Written as DNA, the CDR3 is TGTGCCAGCAACCGGACAAGACGCAATCAGCCCCAGCATTTT. Protein: CASNRTRRNQPQHF.

This chain joins TRBV4-2 and TRBJ1-4; D is ambiguous. The V end was cut by 1 base, the J end by 5 bases, with 14 bases between. The CDR3 is 16 amino acids. Germline CDR1 is LGHNA and CDR2 is YNFKEQ. This chain's CDR3 is CASSQGGVGGNEKLFF. Here the CDR3 DNA reads TGTGCCAGCAGCCAAGGGGGAGTAGGCGGGAATGAAAAACTGTTTTTT.

V gene TRBV6-5 combines with J gene TRBJ1-5; D perhaps matches TRBD1 (5 bases). The CDR3 covers 15 residues. Germline V CDR1 and CDR2: MNHEY, SVGAGI. Trimming pared 6 bases from V and 4 bases from J, leaving 16 bases between. The CDR3 protein is CASRLNGPGNQPQHF. The CDR3 DNA sequence: TGTGCCAGCAGGCTGAATGGCCCAGGGAATCAGCCCCAGCATTTT.

The chain couples TRBV28 to TRBJ2-1, with D unclear. V was clipped by 7 bases and J by 13 bases, with 17 bases between them. Germline V CDR1 and CDR2: MDHEN, SYDVKM. The CDR3 sequence is 12 residues long. CDR3 residues: CASKRNHEEQFF. The CDR3, as DNA: TGTGCCAGCAAACGAAACCATGAGGAACAGTTCTTC.

CDR3 nucleotide sequence: TGTGCCAGCTCCCTTCTAGATACGCAGTATTTT. This sequence encodes CASSLLDTQYF. This chain uses TRBV18 with TRBJ2-3; D is unresolved. The CDR3 sequence is 11 residues long. The germline V and J ends were trimmed by 6 bases and 5 bases, with 6 bases remaining between them. Germline lookup yields CDR1 KGHSH and CDR2 LQKENI.

The rearrangement joins TRBV5-1 to TRBJ2-6; D is perhaps TRBD1 (5 bases). Trimming cost V 4 bases and J 0 bases, with 11 bases left between them. The CDR3 is 16 residues long. CDR1 is SGHRS and CDR2 is YFSETQ in the germline V gene. The CDR3 DNA is TGCGCCAGCAGCACGGACATCGGCTCTGGGGCCAACGTCCTGACTTTC. Its translation: CASSTDIGSGANVLTF.

In the case of this clone: The germline gene is not matched at one end of the junction; a read error may be the cause. V usage is TRBV7-9 and J usage is TRBJ2-7; no clear D. The V gene's germline CDR1 is SEHNR and CDR2 FQNEAQ (reference sequence). This CDR3 contains 12 residues. CDR3: CSSSLGANEQYF. The CDR3 DNA is TGTTCCAGCAGCTTAGGAGCTAACGAGCAGTACTTC.

V and J are TRBV6-5 and TRBJ2-2; TRBD1 matches 7 bases. The germline V gene encodes CDR1 MNHEY and CDR2 SVGAGI. CDR3 length: 15 amino acids. Unmatched junction bases numbered 5, after V lost 5 bases and J lost 2 bases. In DNA, the CDR3 is TGTGCCAGCAGTCAACAGGGGCCCAACACCGGGGAGCTGTTTTTT. Encoded protein: CASSQQGPNTGELFF.

V is TRBV7-8 and J is TRBJ2-3; 9 bases map to TRBD2. Germline V gene lookup returns CDR1 SGHVS and CDR2 FQNEAQ. Germline trimming cut 0 bases from V and 6 bases from J; bases unmatched to any gene: 10. The CDR3 is 17 residues long. The CDR3: CASSLALSSGRLDTQYF. CDR3 nucleotide sequence: TGTGCCAGCAGCTTAGCGCTCAGTAGCGGGAGACTCGATACGCAGTATTTT.

This clone was counted a few times. V is TRBV5-1 and J is TRBJ2-1, with no clear D. The CDR3 is 11 amino acids. Per the germline V gene, CDR1 is SGHRS and CDR2 is YFSETQ. Trimming left V 0 bases short and J 8 bases short, with 3 bases between. CDR3 nucleotides: TGCGCCAGCAGCTTGGCCTATGAGCAGTTCTTC. Translated: CASSLAYEQFF.

The chain has TRBV21-1 and TRBJ1-2; TRBD1 is the table's D call and was not checked against the DNA. TRBV21-1 is a recognized pseudogene. This CDR3 contains 15 residues. The CDR3 region has the DNA TGTGCCACCCTTGGGGAAACAGGTCGTAACTATGGCTACACCTTC. Protein sequence: CATLGETGRNYGYTF.